This T cell receptor beta chain was recovered during a study of blood T cell repertoires in COVID-19. In the study overall: Sources were T cells, B-cell-depleted T cells, or PBMCs; the material itself was cDNA or gDNA.

Original data processing: For nucleated cells, counts were estimated from reference gene primer amplification. Some clones are missing from TCRdb's copy, which holds only in-frame ones; the method was immunoSEQ multiplex PCR. That table furnishes V, J and clone size, whereas the DNA furnished D and trimming. The table has tens of thousands of clones, roughly 78% seen once. The CDR3 loop spans 14 amino acids. The germline V gene encodes CDR1 MNHNY and CDR2 SVGAGI (reference sequence). Unmatched junction bases numbered 4, after V lost 3 bases and J lost 3 bases. V and J are TRBV6-6 and TRBJ2-7, with 8 bases aligning to TRBD1. The source material was peripheral blood. The TCR was taken from a human donor in a cohort sampled during active COVID-19. DNA for the CDR3: TGTGCCAGCAGTTATGGGACAGGAGACTACGAGCAGTACTTC. Translating it yields CASSYGTGDYEQYF.